Shown below are 12 T cell receptor beta chains from a single sample sequenced in a study of T cell responses to AZD1222 COVID-19 vaccine. The table came from immunoSEQ multiplex PCR; TCRdb's copy has only in-frame clones and leaves some out. The sample includes 30,000 to 40,000 clones, around 87% seen only once; the top ten take 14%. The sample in question was peripheral blood, obtained 28 days after the second AZD1222 dose. The receptors were gathered from an adult who received the AZD1222 COVID-19 vaccine.

The chain has TRBV5-1 and TRBJ1-2, with TRBD1 matching 12 bases. Trimming at V came to 5 bases and at J to 4 bases, leaving 9 bases not matched to a gene. CDR1 SGHRS and CDR2 YFSETQ come from the germline V gene. The CDR3 consists of 16 residues. The CDR3 loop is CASRPGTGGAGYGYTF. For the CDR3, the DNA is TGCGCCAGCAGGCCCGGGACAGGGGGCGCGGGCTATGGCTACACCTTC.

The rearrangement joins TRBV5-1 to TRBJ2-1; 8 nucleotides line up with TRBD2. This CDR3 region has 16 residues. Unmatched junction bases numbered 9, after V lost 4 bases and J lost 3 bases. Germline V gene sequence: CDR1 SGHRS, CDR2 YFSETQ. DNA of the CDR3: TGCGCCAGCAGCCCCCCCGGGGGGGCCTTCTACAATGAGCAGTTCTTC. It yields the protein CASSPPGGAFYNEQFF.

With regard to this clone: Other nucleotide sequences from this sample produce the same CDR3. DNA of the CDR3: TGTGCCTGGAGTAGGACCGATAGCAATCAGCCCCAGCATTTT. It yields the protein CAWSRTDSNQPQHF. The chain employs TRBV30 and TRBJ1-5; no clear D. Germline V CDR1 and CDR2: GTSNPN, SVGIG (reference sequence). Trimming left V 2 bases short and J 0 bases short, with 8 bases between. The CDR3 covers 14 residues.

Points on this clone: This same CDR3 is encoded by further DNA sequences in the sample. The chain combines TRBV5-1 with TRBJ2-5, with 11 bases lining up with TRBD2. The V segment lost 0 bases and the J segment 5 bases; nucleotides outside the gene matches: 0. Germline V gene sequence: CDR1 SGHRS, CDR2 YFSETQ. This CDR3 has 14 residues. The CDR3 sequence: CASSLGTSGETQYF. The CDR3 nucleotides are TGCGCCAGCAGCTTGGGGACTAGCGGGGAGACCCAGTACTTC.

The chain couples TRBV7-2 to TRBJ2-7; 11 positions match TRBD2. Germline-derived CDR1 and CDR2 are SGHTA and FQGNSA. The CDR3 totals 14 residues. V was clipped by 8 bases and J by 8 bases; unmatched bases: 11. CDR3 coding DNA: TGTGCCAGCTCCCCTAGCGGGGGGCCCGCCCAGCAGTACTTC. Its protein product is CASSPSGGPAQQYF.

This clone was counted between two and nine times. The chain couples TRBV28 to TRBJ1-1; D possibly corresponds to TRBD1 (5 bases). The germline CDR1 and CDR2 sequences are MDHEN and SYDVKM. V was cut by 3 bases and J by 5 bases, with 13 bases left in between. This CDR3 is 14 amino acids long. CDR3 sequence reads: CASSFGGTRTEAFF. The CDR3 coding sequence is TGTGCCAGCAGTTTTGGGGGTACGAGAACTGAAGCTTTCTTT.

The rearrangement links TRBV7-3 to TRBJ2-1; TRBD1 matches at 7 bases. In germline, CDR1 is SGHTA, CDR2 FQGTGA. V shed 3 bases and J 4 bases; nucleotides not matched to a gene: 0. The CDR3 loop spans 13 amino acids. The DNA of the CDR3 is TGTGCCAGCAGCTTGGACAGGTACAATGAGCAGTTCTTC. Translated: CASSLDRYNEQFF.

The genes are TRBV7-9 and TRBJ2-5; D not certain. The CDR3 runs 14 residues. V lost 5 bases and J 1 base, leaving 11 bases between the germline ends. Looked up from germline, CDR1 is SEHNR and CDR2 is FQNEAQ (reference sequence). The CDR3 sequence is CASSKGVSQETQYF. CDR3 coding DNA: TGTGCCAGCAGCAAAGGCGTCTCCCAAGAGACCCAGTACTTC.

This chain joins TRBV7-2 and TRBJ2-5; TRBD2 agrees at 7 bases. Per the germline V gene, CDR1 is SGHTA and CDR2 is FQGNSA. Trimming cost V 2 bases and J 2 bases; bases outside gene matches: 2. The CDR3 covers 14 residues. CDR3 in DNA: TGTGCCAGCAGCTTACAAGCGGGGCAAGAGACCCAGTACTTC. Protein: CASSLQAGQETQYF.

The CDR3 DNA follows: TGTGCCAGCAGCGTAGTGGGGGTCCCCTCCTATGGCTACACCTTC. Its translation: CASSVVGVPSYGYTF. The V call is TRBV9, the J call TRBJ1-2; possible D gene TRBD1, 5 bases. This CDR3 is 15 amino acids long. Looked up from germline, CDR1 is SGDLS and CDR2 is YYNGEE. V was trimmed by 0 bases and J by 4 bases, leaving 13 bases between them. Looking up the rest from reference TRBV9 and TRBJ1-2 gives the full variable domain: DSGVTQTPKHLITATGQRVTLRCSPRSGDLSVYWYQQSLDQGLQFLIQYYNGEERAKGNILERFSAQQFPDLHSELNLSSLELGDSALYFCASSVVGVPSYGYTFGSGTRLTVV.

This clone came up once. This chain links TRBV6-5 with TRBJ2-5; D not certain. Germline loops: CDR1 MNHEY, CDR2 SVGAGI. The CDR3 spans 13 residues. Trimming took 4 bases from V and 1 from J, leaving 7 bases between them. The CDR3 region is CASSFDSQETQYF. CDR3 nucleotide sequence: TGTGCCAGCAGTTTTGATAGCCAAGAGACCCAGTACTTC.

This chain connects TRBV7-2 to TRBJ1-1; D unresolved. V dropped 1 base and J dropped 11 bases, with 14 bases sitting between them. The CDR3 is 13 amino acids. The germline CDR1 and CDR2 sequences are SGHTA and FQGNSA. CDR3 nucleotide sequence: TGTGCCAGCAGCTTAGAAGCGAATAGAAGGGCTTTCTTT. Translating gives CASSLEANRRAFF.